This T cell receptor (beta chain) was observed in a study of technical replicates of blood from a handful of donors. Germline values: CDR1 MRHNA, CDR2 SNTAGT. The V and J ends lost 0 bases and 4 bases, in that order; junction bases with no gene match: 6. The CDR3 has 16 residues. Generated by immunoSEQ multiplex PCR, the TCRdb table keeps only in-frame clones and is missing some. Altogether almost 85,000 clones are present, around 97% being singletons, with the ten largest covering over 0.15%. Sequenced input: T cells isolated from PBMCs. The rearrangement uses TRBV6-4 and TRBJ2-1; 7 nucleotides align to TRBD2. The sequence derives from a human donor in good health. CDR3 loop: CASSDSRAGTYNEQFF. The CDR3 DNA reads TGTGCCAGCAGTGACTCGAGAGCGGGAACATACAATGAGCAGTTCTTC.